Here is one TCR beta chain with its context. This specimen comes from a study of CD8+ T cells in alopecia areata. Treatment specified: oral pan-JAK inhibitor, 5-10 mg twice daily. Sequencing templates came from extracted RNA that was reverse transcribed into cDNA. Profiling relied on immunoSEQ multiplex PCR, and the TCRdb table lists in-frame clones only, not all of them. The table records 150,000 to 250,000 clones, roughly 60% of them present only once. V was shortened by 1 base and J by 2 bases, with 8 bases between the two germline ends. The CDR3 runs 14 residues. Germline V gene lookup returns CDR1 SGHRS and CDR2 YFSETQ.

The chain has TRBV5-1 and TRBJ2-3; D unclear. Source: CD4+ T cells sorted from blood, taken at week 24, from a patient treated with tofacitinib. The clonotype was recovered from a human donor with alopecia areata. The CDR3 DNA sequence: TGCGCCAGCAGCTTGACCATCAACACAGATACGCAGTATTTT. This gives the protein CASSLTINTDTQYF.